One and the same sample provided the 2 T cell receptor beta chains below, sequenced in a study of blood T cell repertoires in COVID-19. Sequencing was performed with immunoSEQ multiplex PCR; in TCRdb, only in-frame clones are kept and a portion is missing. The sample has fewer than 150,000 clones, 80% to 85% seen once. The material sequenced was peripheral blood. The receptors were gathered from a woman aged 25 to 39 who had recovered from COVID-19.

In this sample, this clone turned up once. The chain recombines TRBV2 with TRBJ1-5, with 8 bases aligning to TRBD1. V lost 3 bases and J lost 2; bases outside the gene matches: 9. The CDR3 runs to 17 residues. Germline assignment: CDR1 SNHLY and CDR2 FYNNEI. The CDR3 DNA reads as TGTGCCAGCAGTGACGGAGGACAGGGCTCGCGCAATCAGCCCCAGCATTTT. Translated: CASSDGGQGSRNQPQHF. The full variable domain, rest sourced from reference TRBV2 and TRBJ1-5, is EPEVTQTPSHQVTQMGQEVILRCVPISNHLYFYWYRQILGQKVEFLVSFYNNEISEKSEIFDDQFSVERPDGSNFTLKIRSTKLEDSAMYFCASSDGGQGSRNQPQHFGDGTRLSIL.

V and J are TRBV30 and TRBJ1-3, with 10 nucleotides matching TRBD1. The V segment lost 4 bases and the J segment 6 bases; nucleotides outside the gene matches: 6. Germline CDR1 reads GTSNPN; CDR2 reads SVGIG (reference sequence). The CDR3 runs to 14 residues. As DNA, the CDR3 is TGTGCCTGGAACCGCAGACAGGGGGCAAACACCATATATTTT. Its protein is CAWNRRQGANTIYF.